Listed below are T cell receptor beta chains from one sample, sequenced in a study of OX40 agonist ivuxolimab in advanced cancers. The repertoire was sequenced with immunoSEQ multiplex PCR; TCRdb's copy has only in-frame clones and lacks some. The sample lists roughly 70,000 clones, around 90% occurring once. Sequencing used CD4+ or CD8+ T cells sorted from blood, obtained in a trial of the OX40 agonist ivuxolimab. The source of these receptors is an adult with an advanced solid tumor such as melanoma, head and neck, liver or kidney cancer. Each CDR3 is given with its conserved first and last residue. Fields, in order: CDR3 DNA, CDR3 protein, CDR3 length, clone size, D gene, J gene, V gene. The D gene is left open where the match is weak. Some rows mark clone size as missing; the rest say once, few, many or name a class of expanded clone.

CDR3nt: TGTGCCACTCGTCCCTCGGTGGGGGGGTACGAGCAGTACTTC
CDR3aa: CATRPSVGGYEQYF
len: 14
abundance: .
d_gene: TRBD2
j_gene: TRBJ2-7
v_gene: TRBV19

CDR3nt: TGTGCCAGTAGTATATCTAGCGGGAGCAACACCGGGGAGCTGTTTTTT
CDR3aa: CASSISSGSNTGELFF
len: 16
abundance: .
d_gene: TRBD2
j_gene: TRBJ2-2
v_gene: TRBV19

CDR3nt: TGTGCCAGCAGTCCGAAACTAGCGGGCGGCAACTACGAGCAGTACTTC
CDR3aa: CASSPKLAGGNYEQYF
len: 16
abundance: .
d_gene: TRBD2
j_gene: TRBJ2-7
v_gene: TRBV27

CDR3nt: TGTGCCAGCAGTTCCAGCCCGGCGACAGCGAACACTGAAGCTTTCTTT
CDR3aa: CASSSSPATANTEAFF
len: 16
abundance: .
d_gene: .
j_gene: TRBJ1-1
v_gene: TRBV27

CDR3nt: TGTGCCAGCAGCTTGGGAGGAAACACCATATATTTT
CDR3aa: CASSLGGNTIYF
len: 12
abundance: .
d_gene: .
j_gene: TRBJ1-3
v_gene: TRBV5-6

CDR3nt: TGCGCCAGCAGTGAAACCGGGAGGGCCCACGAGCAGTACTTC
CDR3aa: CASSETGRAHEQYF
len: 14
abundance: few
d_gene: TRBD2
j_gene: TRBJ2-7
v_gene: TRBV10-1

CDR3nt: TGTGCCAGCAGCTTAACGCAGGGAACAGATACGCAGTATTTT
CDR3aa: CASSLTQGTDTQYF
len: 14
abundance: .
d_gene: .
j_gene: TRBJ2-3
v_gene: TRBV7-8

CDR3nt: TGTGCCAGCAGCACAAAAAAGACGACACTCGGGGACACCGGGGAGCTGTTTTTT
CDR3aa: CASSTKKTTLGDTGELFF
len: 18
abundance: .
d_gene: .
j_gene: TRBJ2-2
v_gene: TRBV7-9

CDR3nt: TGTGCCAGCAGCTTAGAGTCTGGCGGGAGGTCCACAGATACGCAGTATTTT
CDR3aa: CASSLESGGRSTDTQYF
len: 17
abundance: .
d_gene: TRBD2
j_gene: TRBJ2-3
v_gene: TRBV7-6

CDR3nt: TGTGCCAGTAGTAACCGGGACAGGGGATCGGGCTCACCCCTCCACTTT
CDR3aa: CASSNRDRGSGSPLHF
len: 16
abundance: .
d_gene: TRBD1
j_gene: TRBJ1-6
v_gene: TRBV19

CDR3nt: TGTGCCAGCAGCCTACCAGGGGGGCCCTACAATGAGCAGTTCTTC
CDR3aa: CASSLPGGPYNEQFF
len: 15
abundance: .
d_gene: .
j_gene: TRBJ2-1
v_gene: TRBV2

CDR3nt: TGTGCCAGTAGTATTTCGGGACAGGGCACCGGGGAGCTGTTTTTT
CDR3aa: CASSISGQGTGELFF
len: 15
abundance: .
d_gene: TRBD1
j_gene: TRBJ2-2
v_gene: TRBV19

CDR3nt: TGTGCCAGCAGCCCAGACAGATCCTACAATGAGCAGTTCTTC
CDR3aa: CASSPDRSYNEQFF
len: 14
abundance: .
d_gene: .
j_gene: TRBJ2-1
v_gene: TRBV7-6

CDR3nt: TGTGCCGCATCCGGGACAGGGGGCGTTGGCTATGGCTACACCTTC
CDR3aa: CAASGTGGVGYGYTF
len: 15
abundance: .
d_gene: TRBD1
j_gene: TRBJ1-2
v_gene: TRBV19

CDR3nt: TGTGCCAGCAGTCCTGACGGACAAAGCAATCAGCCCCAGCATTTT
CDR3aa: CASSPDGQSNQPQHF
len: 15
abundance: .
d_gene: .
j_gene: TRBJ1-5
v_gene: TRBV28

CDR3nt: TGTGCCAGCAAGACAGGAACCTTATCCTCTGGGGCCAACGTCCTGACTTTC
CDR3aa: CASKTGTLSSGANVLTF
len: 17
abundance: .
d_gene: .
j_gene: TRBJ2-6
v_gene: TRBV28

CDR3nt: TGCAGCGTTGAGTGGCAGGGATATAGCTATGGCTACACCTTC
CDR3aa: CSVEWQGYSYGYTF
len: 14
abundance: .
d_gene: .
j_gene: TRBJ1-2
v_gene: TRBV29-1

CDR3nt: TGCGCCAGCAGCCCGGGACTAGCGGCTCCAGGGGCCGGGGAGCTGTTTTTT
CDR3aa: CASSPGLAAPGAGELFF
len: 17
abundance: .
d_gene: TRBD2
j_gene: TRBJ2-2
v_gene: TRBV5-1

CDR3nt: TGTGCCATCAGTGAGTCGTTGGGAGGAGGGGAAGACGTGGTCCGCATTAACACCGGGGAGCTGTTTTTT
CDR3aa: CAISESLGGGEDVVRINTGELFF
len: 23
abundance: .
d_gene: .
j_gene: TRBJ2-2
v_gene: TRBV10-3

CDR3nt: TGTGCAAGTCGCTTATCGCCGGGATTCTCTGGAAACACCATATATTTT
CDR3aa: CASRLSPGFSGNTIYF
len: 16
abundance: .
d_gene: .
j_gene: TRBJ1-3
v_gene: TRBV12-2

CDR3nt: TGTGCCAGCAGCCCCGGGACTCTCCCTCCAATCACCGGGGAGCTGTTTTTT
CDR3aa: CASSPGTLPPITGELFF
len: 17
abundance: .
d_gene: .
j_gene: TRBJ2-2
v_gene: TRBV5-4

CDR3nt: TGTGCCAGCAGTTTAGGTCGGGGCAGGGTTGGCTACACCTTC
CDR3aa: CASSLGRGRVGYTF
len: 14
abundance: .
d_gene: .
j_gene: TRBJ1-2
v_gene: TRBV27

CDR3nt: TGTGCCAGCAGCATGGGACAGCGGAACACTGAAGCTTTCTTT
CDR3aa: CASSMGQRNTEAFF
len: 14
abundance: few
d_gene: TRBD1
j_gene: TRBJ1-1
v_gene: TRBV5-5

CDR3nt: TGTGCCAGCAGCTTATCGGGACACAAGAGGAGGACCGGGGAGCTGTTTTTT
CDR3aa: CASSLSGHKRRTGELFF
len: 17
abundance: .
d_gene: .
j_gene: TRBJ2-2
v_gene: TRBV5-6

CDR3nt: TGTGCCAGCAGCATGCCGAGGACTAGCGGGGTGAATGAGCAGTTCTTC
CDR3aa: CASSMPRTSGVNEQFF
len: 16
abundance: .
d_gene: TRBD2
j_gene: TRBJ2-1
v_gene: TRBV5-6

CDR3nt: TGTGCCAGCAGCTTCTTAGTCTCGAACTCCTACGAGCAGTACTTC
CDR3aa: CASSFLVSNSYEQYF
len: 15
abundance: .
d_gene: .
j_gene: TRBJ2-7
v_gene: TRBV5-8

CDR3nt: TGCGCCAGCAGCAGACAGGGTGTTTCCTACAATGAGCAGTTCTTC
CDR3aa: CASSRQGVSYNEQFF
len: 15
abundance: .
d_gene: TRBD1
j_gene: TRBJ2-1
v_gene: TRBV5-1

CDR3nt: TGTGCCAGCAGCGTGTTTGGTCAGCCCCAGCATTTT
CDR3aa: CASSVFGQPQHF
len: 12
abundance: .
d_gene: .
j_gene: TRBJ1-5
v_gene: TRBV5-6

CDR3nt: TGTGCCAGCAGCTTCGACTTTGCTAGCGGGTATCAAGAGACCCAGTACTTC
CDR3aa: CASSFDFASGYQETQYF
len: 17
abundance: .
d_gene: TRBD2
j_gene: TRBJ2-5
v_gene: TRBV5-4

CDR3nt: TGTGCCACCAGCCCACAGGGTACCTACGAGCAGTACTTC
CDR3aa: CATSPQGTYEQYF
len: 13
abundance: .
d_gene: .
j_gene: TRBJ2-7
v_gene: TRBV15

CDR3nt: TGTGCCAGCAGAAGGACAGGGGGCCTCCACACAGATACGCAGTATTTT
CDR3aa: CASRRTGGLHTDTQYF
len: 16
abundance: few
d_gene: TRBD1
j_gene: TRBJ2-3
v_gene: TRBV27

CDR3nt: TGTGCCAGCAGTTTATCAGGGGCGTCACAGCCCCAGCATTTT
CDR3aa: CASSLSGASQPQHF
len: 14
abundance: .
d_gene: .
j_gene: TRBJ1-5
v_gene: TRBV27

CDR3nt: TGTGCCACCAGCAGAGATCGGGCCCTTATCTCGGATGAGCAGTTCTTC
CDR3aa: CATSRDRALISDEQFF
len: 16
abundance: .
d_gene: .
j_gene: TRBJ2-1
v_gene: TRBV15

CDR3nt: TGTGCCAGCAGTGGTTTCGGAGGTACCGGGGAGCTGTTTTTT
CDR3aa: CASSGFGGTGELFF
len: 14
abundance: .
d_gene: .
j_gene: TRBJ2-2
v_gene: TRBV27

CDR3nt: TGTGCCAGCAGTCCTCCGGGACTCCCCGTTTTCAATGAGCAGTTCTTC
CDR3aa: CASSPPGLPVFNEQFF
len: 16
abundance: .
d_gene: .
j_gene: TRBJ2-1
v_gene: TRBV27

CDR3nt: TGTGCCAGCAGCTTTCCCCGGGGCGGGGCATGGGAGCAGTTCTTC
CDR3aa: CASSFPRGGAWEQFF
len: 15
abundance: .
d_gene: .
j_gene: TRBJ2-1
v_gene: TRBV5-8

CDR3nt: TGTGCCAGCAGGGAATCGAACACTGAAGCTTTCTTT
CDR3aa: CASRESNTEAFF
len: 12
abundance: .
d_gene: .
j_gene: TRBJ1-1
v_gene: TRBV7-9

CDR3nt: TGTGCCAGCAGCTTGGGAACTTCCGAGCAGTACTTC
CDR3aa: CASSLGTSEQYF
len: 12
abundance: .
d_gene: .
j_gene: TRBJ2-7
v_gene: TRBV5-4

CDR3nt: TGTGCCAGCAGCTTAATCTGGGCTACAGATACGCAGTATTTT
CDR3aa: CASSLIWATDTQYF
len: 14
abundance: .
d_gene: .
j_gene: TRBJ2-3
v_gene: TRBV11-2

CDR3nt: TGTGCCAGCAGCTTAGAGGGTAGGGACAGGACCTACGAGCAGTACTTC
CDR3aa: CASSLEGRDRTYEQYF
len: 16
abundance: .
d_gene: TRBD1
j_gene: TRBJ2-7
v_gene: TRBV13

CDR3nt: TGTGCCAGCAGCGCGCGGACGGGGGAAAAACTGTTTTTT
CDR3aa: CASSARTGEKLFF
len: 13
abundance: .
d_gene: .
j_gene: TRBJ1-4
v_gene: TRBV9